The TCR beta chain described here comes from a study of T-cell reconstitution after alpha-beta-depleted transplantation in children. The V gene lost 5 bases and the J gene lost 6 bases, with 10 bases spanning the gap. Germline CDR1 reads SGHTA; CDR2 reads FQGNSA. The CDR3 has 13 residues. Preparation of the TCRbeta library was carried out with unique molecular identifiers. TCRdb used MiXCR to reprocess the PCR reads, holding one entry per CDR3 protein. The sample records about 640,000 distinct CDR3 sequences, 16% being singletons. The receptor was derived from a human donor who donated a stem cell graft to a child with acute myeloid leukemia. This rearrangement joins TRBV7-2 to TRBJ2-2; D is unresolved. Specimen: PBMCs from the stem cell graft donor, collected from the stem cell graft. This CDR3 is CASSPLIAGELFF. The CDR3 DNA sequence: TGTGCCAGCAGCCCCCTAATAGCCGGGGAGCTGTTTTTT.